These T cell receptor beta chains were read from a single sample in a study of blood T cell repertoires in COVID-19. Sequencing was performed with immunoSEQ multiplex PCR; in TCRdb, only in-frame clones are kept and a portion is missing. Among 150,000 to 200,000 clones listed, 77% were seen once. The material sequenced was peripheral blood. These receptor sequences come from a man in his 70s with acute or convalescent COVID-19. Both conserved end residues are trimmed from each CDR3.

v_call: TRBV4-2; j_call: TRBJ2-1; cdr3_aa: ASSRNAPGLLSYNEQF
v_call: TRBV7-8; j_call: TRBJ1-5; cdr3_aa: ASSLEGVQPQH
v_call: TRBV19; j_call: TRBJ2-1; cdr3_aa: ASLSSNYNEQF
v_call: TRBV9; j_call: TRBJ1-1; cdr3_aa: ASSVEAVERSTTEAF
v_call: TRBV27; j_call: TRBJ1-2; cdr3_aa: ASSSQGAGYGYT
v_call: TRBV6-6; j_call: TRBJ2-5; cdr3_aa: ASSYQRGGLETQY
v_call: TRBV10-3; j_call: TRBJ1-1; cdr3_aa: AISEPGLLNTEAF
v_call: TRBV7-8; j_call: TRBJ1-4; cdr3_aa: ASGGDRDENEKLF
v_call: TRBV30; j_call: TRBJ2-2; cdr3_aa: AWTVSAGELF
v_call: TRBV6-1; j_call: TRBJ2-3; cdr3_aa: ASSEWIAGVGTDTQY
v_call: TRBV5-4; j_call: TRBJ1-1; cdr3_aa: ASSSVGGLNTEAF
v_call: TRBV12-3/TRBV12-4; j_call: TRBJ1-2; cdr3_aa: ASTTGGRRSYT
v_call: TRBV15; j_call: TRBJ2-1; cdr3_aa: ATSRELAGEQF
v_call: TRBV7-9; j_call: TRBJ2-7; cdr3_aa: ASSLNRYEQY
v_call: TRBV18; j_call: TRBJ2-5; cdr3_aa: ASSPQTGYQETQY
v_call: TRBV29-1; j_call: TRBJ2-3; cdr3_aa: SVSRTSGSTDTQY
v_call: TRBV18; j_call: TRBJ1-3; cdr3_aa: ASSPRESDTIY
v_call: TRBV28; j_call: TRBJ2-7; cdr3_aa: ASSLGSIPYEQY
v_call: TRBV4-1; j_call: TRBJ2-7; cdr3_aa: ASSQTGATYEQY
v_call: TRBV6-1; j_call: TRBJ2-3; cdr3_aa: ASSEAIYTDTQY
v_call: TRBV5-1; j_call: TRBJ2-1; cdr3_aa: ASSPDYNEQF
v_call: TRBV24-1; j_call: TRBJ1-5; cdr3_aa: ATSDFRSGDNQPQH
v_call: TRBV5-5; j_call: TRBJ1-1; cdr3_aa: ASSLERGAQAF
v_call: TRBV27; j_call: TRBJ2-7; cdr3_aa: ASSFSPSGSYEQY
v_call: TRBV28; j_call: TRBJ2-3; cdr3_aa: ASSLRTGYTDTQY
v_call: TRBV18; j_call: TRBJ1-3; cdr3_aa: ASSMGQVSGNTIY
v_call: TRBV10-1; j_call: TRBJ2-7; cdr3_aa: ASSATGGYEQY